Listed below are T cell receptor beta chains from one sample, sequenced in a study of cytomegalovirus exposure and HLA in healthy donors. Sequencing was performed with immunoSEQ multiplex PCR; in TCRdb, only in-frame clones are kept and a portion is missing. The profile shows approximately 190,000 clones, roughly 80% of them singletons. What was sequenced was PBMCs. The source of these receptors is a man aged 40-50 years in good health and CMV-seropositive. The CDR3 runs from the conserved cysteine through the conserved F or W. D genes are given only for firm matches. A clone size is listed for some rows: how often the clone was seen (once, few, many), or a class if it is expanded.

D: NA
J: TRBJ2-2
size: NA
V: TRBV5-1
DNA: TGCGCCAGCAGCTTGGAACAGTCCACCGGGGAGCTGTTTTTT
CDR3: CASSLEQSTGELFF

D: TRBD1
J: TRBJ2-1
size: NA
V: TRBV4-1
DNA: TGCGCCAGCAGCCCGGGGACAGGCTCCTACAATGAGCAGTTCTTC
CDR3: CASSPGTGSYNEQFF

D: TRBD1
J: TRBJ2-2
size: NA
V: TRBV7-3
DNA: TGTGCCAGCAGCTTAACAGGAAGGCGGACAGGCGAAAACACCGGGGAGCTGTTTTTT
CDR3: CASSLTGRRTGENTGELFF

D: TRBD1
J: TRBJ2-7
size: few
V: TRBV13
DNA: TGTGCCAGCAGCCAGCTCGGGACAGGGAGTCCCTACGAGCAGTACTTC
CDR3: CASSQLGTGSPYEQYF

D: TRBD1
J: TRBJ2-7
size: few
V: TRBV10-3
DNA: TGTGCCATCGGCGGACAGGGGAGCATCGACGAGCAGTACTTC
CDR3: CAIGGQGSIDEQYF

D: NA
J: TRBJ2-7
size: NA
V: TRBV6-5
DNA: TGTGCCAGCAGTTACGGGGCCAACTACGAGCAGTACTTC
CDR3: CASSYGANYEQYF

D: NA
J: TRBJ2-5
size: NA
V: TRBV5-6
DNA: TGTGCCAGCAGCAATCGTCGGGGATTCCAAGAGACCCAGTACTTC
CDR3: CASSNRRGFQETQYF

D: TRBD1
J: TRBJ2-7
size: NA
V: TRBV11-3
DNA: TGTGCCAGCTTGACAGGGAAACCCTACGAGCAGTACTTC
CDR3: CASLTGKPYEQYF

D: NA
J: TRBJ2-1
size: NA
V: TRBV13
DNA: TGTGCCAGCAGCCTAGGGGTGAGCAGGGGCGGCAATGAGCAGTTCTTC
CDR3: CASSLGVSRGGNEQFF

D: TRBD2
J: TRBJ2-7
size: NA
V: TRBV7-9
DNA: TGTGCCAGCAGCCCCAGGGAGGGGCTAGGGCAGTACTTC
CDR3: CASSPREGLGQYF

D: TRBD2
J: TRBJ2-7
size: NA
V: TRBV28
DNA: TGTGCCAGCAGTTCAGTAGGACTAGCGGGAGTTAACGAGCAGTACTTC
CDR3: CASSSVGLAGVNEQYF

D: NA
J: TRBJ2-1
size: NA
V: TRBV28
DNA: TGTGCCAGCAGTTTATTGGGCGAGCAGTTCTTC
CDR3: CASSLLGEQFF

D: NA
J: TRBJ2-5
size: NA
V: TRBV19
DNA: TGTGCCAGTAGTATAGATCATGCAGGGGTCGGCCAAGAGACCCAGTACTTC
CDR3: CASSIDHAGVGQETQYF

D: TRBD2
J: TRBJ2-2
size: few
V: TRBV7-2
DNA: TGTGCCAGCAGCTCGCGACTAGCCAACGGGGAGCTGTTTTTT
CDR3: CASSSRLANGELFF